This T cell receptor (beta chain) was captured in a study of cytomegalovirus exposure and HLA in healthy donors. This clone has just a few counts. The CDR3 is 15 amino acids. Trimming at V came to 7 bases and at J to 3 bases, leaving 8 bases not matched to a gene. Germline V gene data show CDR1 as MNHNS and CDR2 as SASEGT. The PCR was carried out with 60 Vbeta primers and 13 Jbeta primers. Profiled with immunoSEQ multiplex PCR; TCRdb holds only in-frame clones, not every one. Of some 150,000 clones in the sample, 65% to 85% were seen once. Sequenced sample: PBMCs. The source of this sequence is a woman aged 40 to 49 in good health and CMV-seropositive. The chain joins TRBV6-1 to TRBJ1-4; TRBD1 matches at 7 bases. Here the CDR3 DNA reads TGTGCCAGCAAGACAGGGTTTTTAGCTAATGAAAAACTGTTTTTT. It is translated as CASKTGFLANEKLFF.